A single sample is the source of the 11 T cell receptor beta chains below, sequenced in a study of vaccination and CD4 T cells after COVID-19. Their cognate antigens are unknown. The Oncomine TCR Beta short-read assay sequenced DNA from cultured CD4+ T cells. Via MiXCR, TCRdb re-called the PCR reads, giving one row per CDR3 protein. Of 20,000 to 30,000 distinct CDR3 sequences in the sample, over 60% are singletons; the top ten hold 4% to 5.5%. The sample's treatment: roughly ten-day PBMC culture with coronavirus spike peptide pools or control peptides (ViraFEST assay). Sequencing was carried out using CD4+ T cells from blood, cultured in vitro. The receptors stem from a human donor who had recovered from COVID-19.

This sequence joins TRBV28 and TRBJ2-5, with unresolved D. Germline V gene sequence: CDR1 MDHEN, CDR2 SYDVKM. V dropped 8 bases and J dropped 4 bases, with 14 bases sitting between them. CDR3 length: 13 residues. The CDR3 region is CASRRYLGETQYF. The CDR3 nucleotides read TGTGCCAGCCGTAGGTACCTCGGAGAGACCCAGTACTTC. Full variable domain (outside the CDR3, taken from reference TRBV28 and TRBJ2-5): DVKVTQSSRYLVKRTGEKVFLECVQDMDHENMFWYRQDPGLGLRLIYFSYDVKMKEKGDIPEGYSVSREKKERFSLILESASTNQTSMYLCASRRYLGETQYFGPGTRLLVL.

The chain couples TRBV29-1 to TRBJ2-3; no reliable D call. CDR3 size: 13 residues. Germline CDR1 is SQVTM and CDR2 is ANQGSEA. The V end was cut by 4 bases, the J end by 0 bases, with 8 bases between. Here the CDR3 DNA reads TGCAGCGTTGTTGGGGAAAGCACAGATACGCAGTATTTT. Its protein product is CSVVGESTDTQYF.

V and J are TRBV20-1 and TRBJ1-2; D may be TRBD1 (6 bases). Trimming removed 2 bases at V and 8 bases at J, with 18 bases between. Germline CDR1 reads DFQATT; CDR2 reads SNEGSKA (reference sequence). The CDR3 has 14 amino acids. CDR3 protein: CSARPKTGSGGYTF. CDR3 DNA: TGCAGTGCTAGACCCAAAACAGGGAGTGGGGGCTACACCTTC.

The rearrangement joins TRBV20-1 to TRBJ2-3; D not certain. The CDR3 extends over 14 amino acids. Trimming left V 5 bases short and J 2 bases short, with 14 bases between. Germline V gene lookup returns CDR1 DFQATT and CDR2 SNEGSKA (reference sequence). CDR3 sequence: CSAPAPYSTDTQYF. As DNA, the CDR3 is TGCAGTGCTCCCGCCCCCTACTCCACAGATACGCAGTATTTT.

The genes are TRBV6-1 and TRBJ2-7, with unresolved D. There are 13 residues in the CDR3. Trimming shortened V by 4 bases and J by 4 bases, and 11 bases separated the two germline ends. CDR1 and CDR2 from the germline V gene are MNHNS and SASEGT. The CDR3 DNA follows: TGTGCCAGCAGTGGCGACACCCAATACGAGCAGTACTTC. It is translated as CASSGDTQYEQYF.

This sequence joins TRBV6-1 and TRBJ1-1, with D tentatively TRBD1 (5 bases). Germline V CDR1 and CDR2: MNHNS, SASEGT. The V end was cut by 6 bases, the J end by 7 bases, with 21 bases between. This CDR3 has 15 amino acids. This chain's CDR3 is CASSDTRKGKGEAFF. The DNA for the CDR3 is TGTGCCAGCAGCGACACCCGCAAGGGGAAGGGTGAAGCTTTCTTT.

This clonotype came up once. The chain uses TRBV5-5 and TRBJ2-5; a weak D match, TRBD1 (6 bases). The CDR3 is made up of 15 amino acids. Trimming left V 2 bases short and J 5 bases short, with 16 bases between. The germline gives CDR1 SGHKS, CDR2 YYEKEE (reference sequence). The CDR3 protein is CASSLQQGVGETQYF. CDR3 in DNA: TGTGCCAGCAGCTTACAACAGGGTGTGGGGGAGACCCAGTACTTC.

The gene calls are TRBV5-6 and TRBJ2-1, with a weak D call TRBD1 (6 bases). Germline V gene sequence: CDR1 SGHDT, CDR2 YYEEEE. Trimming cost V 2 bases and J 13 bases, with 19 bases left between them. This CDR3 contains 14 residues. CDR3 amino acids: CASSFDRGPQGQFF. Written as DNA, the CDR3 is TGTGCCAGCAGCTTCGATCGGGGCCCACAGGGACAGTTCTTC. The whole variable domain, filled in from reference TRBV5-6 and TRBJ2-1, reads DAGVTQSPTHLIKTRGQQVTLRCSPKSGHDTVSWYQQALGQGPQFIFQYYEEEERQRGNFPDRFSGHQFPNYSSELNVNALLLGDSALYLCASSFDRGPQGQFFGPGTRLTVL.

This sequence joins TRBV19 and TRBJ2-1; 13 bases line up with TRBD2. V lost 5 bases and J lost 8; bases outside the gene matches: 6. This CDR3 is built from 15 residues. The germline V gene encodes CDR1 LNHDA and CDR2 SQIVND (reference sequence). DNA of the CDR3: TGTGCCAGTAGTCGGACTAGCGGGAGTACCTATGAGCAGTTCTTC. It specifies CASSRTSGSTYEQFF.

CDR3 sequence: CSAKYDIKNIQYF. CDR3 sequence (DNA): TGCAGTGCTAAGTATGACATTAAAAACATTCAGTACTTC. The V and J genes are TRBV20-1 and TRBJ2-4; D is uncertain. This CDR3 contains 13 residues. V lost 4 bases and J 4 bases, leaving 11 bases between the germline ends. Per the germline V gene, CDR1 is DFQATT and CDR2 is SNEGSKA (reference sequence).

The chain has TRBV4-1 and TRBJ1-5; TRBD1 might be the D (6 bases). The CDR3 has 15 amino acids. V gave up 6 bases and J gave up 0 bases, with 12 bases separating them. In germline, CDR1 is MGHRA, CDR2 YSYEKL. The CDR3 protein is CASRLGQSSNQPQHF. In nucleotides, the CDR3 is TGCGCCAGCAGACTGGGACAAAGTAGCAATCAGCCCCAGCATTTT.